Listed here is a single TCR beta chain. Antigen: not known. This sample was taken from a study of CD8 T cells in ankylosing spondylitis. Study results and caveats: What appeared characteristic of ankylosing spondylitis blood was a TCR beta motif of under 10 highly homologous variants. Past research had described some motif variants in reactive arthritis synovial fluid and blood.

The V end was cut by 1 base, the J end by 2 bases, with 10 bases between. Germline V CDR1 and CDR2: SGHTA, FQGNSA. The CDR3 is 15 amino acids. Each CDR3 protein is one row after TCRdb ran MiXCR on the 5' RACE reads. This table has 300,000 to 400,000 distinct CDR3 sequences, roughly 20% appearing once. The sequencing input was blood, either unsorted or a sorted T cell fraction (not recorded which). This chain links TRBV7-2 with TRBJ2-3; D is perhaps TRBD1 (6 bases). The TCR was taken from a male donor with ankylosing spondylitis or in good health (not recorded which). CDR3: CASSLGPGHTDTQYF. The DNA of the CDR3 is TGTGCCAGCAGCTTAGGCCCGGGACACACAGATACGCAGTATTTT.